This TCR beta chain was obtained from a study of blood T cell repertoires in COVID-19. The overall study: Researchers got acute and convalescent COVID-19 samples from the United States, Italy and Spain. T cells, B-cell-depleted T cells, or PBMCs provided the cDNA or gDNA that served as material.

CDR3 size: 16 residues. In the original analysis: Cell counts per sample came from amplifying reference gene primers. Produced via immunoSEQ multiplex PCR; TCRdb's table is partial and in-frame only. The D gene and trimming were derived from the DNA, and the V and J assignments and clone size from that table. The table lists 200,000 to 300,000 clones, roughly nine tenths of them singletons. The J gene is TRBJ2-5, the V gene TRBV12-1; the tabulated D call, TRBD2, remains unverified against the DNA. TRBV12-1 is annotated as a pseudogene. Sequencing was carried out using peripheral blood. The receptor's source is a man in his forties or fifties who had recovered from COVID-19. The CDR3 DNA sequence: TGTGCCAGCAGCCCGATAGCGGGGGAGCTCTTGGAGACCCAGTACTTC. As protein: CASSPIAGELLETQYF.